One TCR beta chain is described in this entry. No antigen is known for it. This specimen comes from a study of cytomegalovirus exposure and HLA in healthy donors. Study results and limitations: Most TCR sequences were uncommon, yet certain public TCRs appeared in many donors.

Sequencing used immunoSEQ multiplex PCR; TCRdb keeps in-frame clones, though not all of them. Here the sample spans about 71,000 clones, 94% being singletons. The donors formed part of the approximately 130-subject validation cohort, distinct from the roughly 700-subject first cohort. V lost 4 bases to trimming and J lost 6 bases; unmatched junction nucleotides: 6. CDR1 MNHNY and CDR2 SVGAGI come from the germline V gene (reference sequence). The CDR3 is 15 amino acids. Sequenced: PBMCs. The receptor's source is a young woman in good health and CMV-seronegative. The rearrangement uses TRBV6-6 and TRBJ2-1; 10 nucleotides agree with TRBD1. CDR3: CASSSGTGAFNEQFF. CDR3 nucleotide sequence: TGTGCCAGCAGTTCCGGGACAGGGGCATTCAATGAGCAGTTCTTC.